What follows are 29 T cell receptor beta chains derived from one specimen sequenced in a study of Ad26.COV2.S vaccination and SARS-CoV-2 variants. The treatment here: over 15 received Ad26.COV2.S at low or high dose, single or two shots; several received placebo; per-sample allocation not given. Specimen acquisition occurred on day 63 following the initial vaccine or placebo injection. The data were produced by immunoSEQ multiplex PCR, yet TCRdb's version contains in-frame clones alone and is incomplete. The table includes some 290,000 clones, over 80% detected once. This sample comprised peripheral blood, obtained in a trial of Ad26.COV2.S vaccine versus placebo. Every receptor here comes from a person aged 18-65 years who received the Ad26.COV2.S COVID-19 vaccine or a placebo.

The chain has TRBV2 and TRBJ1-3, with D unresolved. The CDR3 is 13 residues long. Trimming stripped 2 bases from V and 0 bases from J, with 2 bases between. Germline V gives CDR1 SNHLY, CDR2 FYNNEI. CDR3 sequence (DNA): TGTGCCAGCAGTGAATTCTCTGGAAACACCATATATTTT. Translated, it gives CASSEFSGNTIYF. The entire variable domain, with the rest obtained from reference TRBV2 and TRBJ1-3, is as follows: EPEVTQTPSHQVTQMGQEVILRCVPISNHLYFYWYRQILGQKVEFLVSFYNNEISEKSEIFDDQFSVERPDGSNFTLKIRSTKLEDSAMYFCASSEFSGNTIYFGEGSWLTVV.

The chain recombines TRBV7-2 with TRBJ2-5, with D perhaps being TRBD1 or TRBD2 (5 bases each). Germline CDR1 SGHTA, CDR2 FQGNSA. The V gene lost 2 bases and the J gene lost 1 base, with 14 bases spanning the gap. The CDR3 covers 16 residues. Here the CDR3 reads CASSLIPGDLQETQYF. The CDR3 region has the DNA TGTGCCAGCAGCTTAATCCCCGGGGACCTCCAAGAGACCCAGTACTTC.

Concerning this clone: One end of the junction fails to match germline, which may point to a read error. The chain uses TRBV7-7 and TRBJ1-5, with TRBD1 identical over 8 bases. The CDR3 has 15 amino acids. Germline V gene sequence: CDR1 SSHAT, CDR2 FNYEAQ (reference sequence). CDR3 bases: TGTGCTAGCAGCTTACTGGACAGGGGCAATCAGCCCCAGCATTTT. Translated: CASSLLDRGNQPQHF. The complete variable domain, with remaining parts taken from reference TRBV7-7 and TRBJ1-5, reads GAGVSQSPRYKVTKRGQDVTLRCDPISSHATLYWYQQALGQGPEFLTYFNYEAQPDKSGLPSDRFSAERPEGSISTLTIQRTEQRDSAMYRCASSLLDRGNQPQHFGDGTRLSIL.

The genes are TRBV29-1 and TRBJ1-2; no reliable D call. V lost 2 bases and J 4 bases, leaving 17 bases between the germline ends. This CDR3 region has 15 residues. Germline V gives CDR1 SQVTM, CDR2 ANQGSEA. CDR3 amino acids: CSVETVGASPYGYTF. CDR3 sequence (DNA): TGCAGCGTTGAAACAGTAGGAGCCAGTCCCTATGGCTACACCTTC.

V and J are TRBV28 and TRBJ2-7, with no clear D. The CDR3 consists of 12 residues. Germline assignment: CDR1 MDHEN and CDR2 SYDVKM. V was shortened by 3 bases and J by 6 bases, with 9 bases between the two germline ends. CDR3 residues: CASSFPSAEQYF. The CDR3 DNA sequence: TGTGCCAGCAGTTTCCCTAGTGCCGAGCAGTACTTC. Supplemented by reference TRBV28 and TRBJ2-7, the full variable domain reads DVKVTQSSRYLVKRTGEKVFLECVQDMDHENMFWYRQDPGLGLRLIYFSYDVKMKEKGDIPEGYSVSREKKERFSLILESASTNQTSMYLCASSFPSAEQYFGPGTRLTVT.

The chain recombines TRBV7-9 with TRBJ1-4, with D maybe TRBD1 (5 bases). The CDR3 totals 15 residues. The germline CDR1 and CDR2 sequences are SEHNR and FQNEAQ (reference sequence). Deletions cut 5 bases from V and 0 bases from J, with 10 bases between. Here the CDR3 DNA reads TGTGCCAGCAGCCCACGGGGGGCAACTAATGAAAAACTGTTTTTT. Protein product: CASSPRGATNEKLFF. Complete variable domain (other parts from reference TRBV7-9 and TRBJ1-4): DTGVSQNPRHKITKRGQNVTFRCDPISEHNRLYWYRQTLGQGPEFLTYFQNEAQLEKSRLLSDRFSAERPKGSFSTLEIQRTEQGDSAMYLCASSPRGATNEKLFFGSGTQLSVL.

The genes are TRBV6-2 or TRBV6-3 and TRBJ2-5; D gene uncertain. This CDR3 is built from 12 residues. The V end lost 1 base, the J end lost 5 bases, and 5 bases lay between the germline ends. Germline CDR1 is MNHEY and CDR2 is SVGEGT. Written as DNA, the CDR3 is TGTGCCAGCAGTTACTATACCGAGACCCAGTACTTC. It codes for CASSYYTETQYF.

The chain carries TRBV6-1 and TRBJ1-3; no clear D gene. The germline gives CDR1 MNHNS, CDR2 SASEGT. Trimming pared 3 bases from V and 13 bases from J, leaving 7 bases between. This CDR3 is 10 amino acids long. The CDR3 DNA is TGTGCCAGCAGTGACGTGATAATATATTTT. This sequence encodes CASSDVIIYF.

The V call is TRBV13, the J call TRBJ2-7, with D perhaps matching TRBD1 or TRBD2 (5 bases each). From germline, CDR1 is PRHDT and CDR2 FYEKMQ (reference sequence). V gave up 5 bases and J gave up 5 bases, with 16 bases separating them. The CDR3 consists of 14 residues. CDR3 bases: TGTGCCAGCAGCCCAGGGAGAATGACCCACGAGCAGTACTTC. This sequence encodes CASSPGRMTHEQYF.

The chain is built from TRBV6-5 and TRBJ2-7, with 7 nucleotides matching TRBD1. Germline CDR1 reads MNHEY; CDR2 reads SVGAGI. Trimming took 4 bases from V and 6 from J; bases not matched to a gene: 12. This CDR3 contains 15 residues. CDR3 coding DNA: TGTGCCAGCAGTTCCATCATGAGGGGGCCCCGCGAGCAGTACTTC. As protein: CASSSIMRGPREQYF.

The V and J genes are TRBV7-9 and TRBJ2-1; perhaps TRBD2 as D (6 bases). Germline CDR1 reads SEHNR; CDR2 reads FQNEAQ (reference sequence). This CDR3 region has 14 residues. Between the trimmed V and J ends, which lost 5 bases and 5 bases, there was a span of 13 bases. CDR3 DNA sequence: TGTGCCAGCAGCCCCAGACTAGTCCACAATGAGCAGTTCTTC. This translates into CASSPRLVHNEQFF.

The chain carries TRBV21-1 and TRBJ1-1; the table's D call, TRBD1, has no DNA check behind it. TRBV21-1 is reported as a pseudogene. There are 16 residues in the CDR3. The CDR3, as DNA: TGTGCCAGCAGCCTCCGGGACAGGGTAGGAGGGACTGAAGCTTTCTTT. It codes for CASSLRDRVGGTEAFF.

The chain joins TRBV3-1 (or the pseudogene TRBV3-2) to TRBJ1-4; 8 bases agree with TRBD1. Germline-derived CDR1 and CDR2 are LGHDT and YNNKEL (reference sequence). The V and J ends lost 5 bases and 8 bases, in that order; junction bases with no gene match: 13. The CDR3 contains 16 residues. CDR3 bases: TGTGCCAGCAGCGAACGGTTTGGACAGGGCCCCGAAAAACTGTTTTTT. Translated, it gives CASSERFGQGPEKLFF.

This chain joins TRBV28 and TRBJ1-1; D is unresolved. This CDR3 comprises 11 residues. Germline CDR1 MDHEN, CDR2 SYDVKM. The ends were cut back, 6 bases at V and 1 base at J, with 3 bases in the middle. The CDR3 nucleotides read TGTGCCAGCAGAAAGAACACTGAAGCTTTCTTT. Protein: CASRKNTEAFF.

V usage is TRBV4-1 and J usage is TRBJ2-1; 9 bases match TRBD1. The ends lost 4 bases at V and 4 bases at J; junction bases unmatched: 5. Germline lookup yields CDR1 MGHRA and CDR2 YSYEKL. CDR3 length: 15 amino acids. The CDR3 protein is CASSRGQGLYNEQFF. In DNA form, the CDR3 reads TGCGCCAGCAGCCGTGGACAGGGGTTATACAATGAGCAGTTCTTC.

Only one count was recorded for this clone. V is TRBV5-1 and J is TRBJ2-3; tentative D call: TRBD2 (6 bases). The CDR3 loop spans 15 amino acids. With 1 base removed from V and 7 bases from J, the gap between germline ends came to 16 bases. The germline gives CDR1 SGHRS, CDR2 YFSETQ. CDR3 in amino acids: CASSLSGSLLHTQYF. The CDR3 bases are TGCGCCAGCAGCTTGAGCGGGTCCCTCTTACATACGCAGTATTTT.

The CDR3 is CASSSRDREETQYF. CDR3 sequence (DNA): TGTGCCAGCAGCTCCCGAGACAGGGAGGAGACCCAGTACTTC. The chain carries TRBV5-4 and TRBJ2-5; the match to TRBD1 covers 7 bases. V lost 3 bases and J lost 5; bases outside the gene matches: 7. The CDR3 runs to 14 residues. CDR1 is SGHNT, CDR2 YYREEE, per germline (reference sequence).

The CDR3 loop reads CASSPNQLDLNTNSGAFF. Written as DNA, the CDR3 is TGTGCCAGCTCACCCAATCAATTAGACTTGAATACGAACAGTGGTGCTTTCTTT. The chain has TRBV18 and TRBJ1-1; no reliable D call. V was trimmed by 3 bases and J by 11 bases, leaving 31 bases between them. The CDR3 spans 18 residues. Per the germline V gene, CDR1 is KGHSH and CDR2 is LQKENI.

This clone is a singleton in its sample. The chain is built from TRBV4-2 and TRBJ2-7; unclear D gene. V was cut by 1 base and J by 4 bases, with 8 bases left in between. Germline-derived CDR1 and CDR2 are LGHNA and YNFKEQ. CDR3 size: 13 residues. CDR3 nucleotides: TGTGCCAGCAGCCAAGTAATTCAGTACGAGCAGTACTTC. It yields the protein CASSQVIQYEQYF.

The chain combines TRBV25-1 with TRBJ2-2; TRBD2 matches at 11 bases. The CDR3 is made up of 16 amino acids. Looked up from germline, CDR1 is MGHDK and CDR2 is SYGVNS. J was trimmed by 6 bases and V by 6 bases; bases with no gene match: 9. The CDR3 coding sequence is TGTGCCAGCAGAAAACCTAGCGGGGGGTTCTCCGGGGAGCTGTTTTTT. It specifies CASRKPSGGFSGELFF.

The gene calls are TRBV6-1 and TRBJ1-3; the match to TRBD1 covers 9 bases. V trimming: 9 bases; J trimming: 2 bases; junction bases outside the gene matches: 2. Germline CDR1 and CDR2: MNHNS and SASEGT. The CDR3 extends over 13 amino acids. For the CDR3, the DNA is TGTGCCAGACAGGGGGCGCCTGGAAACACCATATATTTT. Its translation is CARQGAPGNTIYF.

This clone has a handful of counts. The genes are TRBV27 and TRBJ2-7; 7 bases align to TRBD2. V lost 2 bases to trimming and J lost 0 bases; unmatched junction nucleotides: 19. The CDR3 totals 20 residues. CDR1 is MNHEY and CDR2 is SMNVEV in the germline V gene (reference sequence). In DNA form, the CDR3 reads TGTGCCAGCAGTTTAAGCAGACGGGGAGGGACCAGAGACTACTCCTACGAGCAGTACTTC. Amino acids: CASSLSRRGGTRDYSYEQYF.

The rearrangement joins TRBV29-1 to TRBJ2-7, with 9 positions matching TRBD1. The CDR3 is made up of 14 amino acids. V was clipped by 6 bases and J by 4 bases; unmatched bases: 10. Germline V gene data show CDR1 as SQVTM and CDR2 as ANQGSEA. This chain's CDR3 is CSVAKRDRVYEQYF. In DNA form, the CDR3 reads TGCAGCGTAGCTAAACGGGACAGGGTTTACGAGCAGTACTTC.

In DNA, the CDR3 is TGTGCCAGCAGCTTGCCCGGACGGACTGGGGAGCTGTTTTTT. This gives the protein CASSLPGRTGELFF. The chain combines TRBV5-4 with TRBJ2-2, with D maybe TRBD2 (5 bases). CDR3 length equals 14 residues. The germline V gene has CDR1 SGHNT and CDR2 YYREEE (reference sequence). The V gene lost 1 base and the J gene lost 8 bases, with 12 bases spanning the gap.

The gene calls are TRBV24-1 and TRBJ2-3; D is possibly TRBD2 (5 bases). Germline CDR1 and CDR2: KGHDR and SFDVKD. With 4 bases removed from V and 0 bases from J, the gap between germline ends came to 10 bases. The CDR3 length is 15 residues. CDR3 protein: CATSETGLSTDTQYF. CDR3 nucleotides: TGTGCCACCAGTGAAACTGGACTTAGCACAGATACGCAGTATTTT.

This rearrangement joins TRBV19 to TRBJ2-3; 10 bases are a match to TRBD1. The CDR3 runs to 17 residues. With 2 bases clipped from V and 6 bases from J, the junction kept 11 bases outside the gene matches. From germline, CDR1 is LNHDA and CDR2 SQIVND (reference sequence). CDR3 nucleotide sequence: TGTGCCAGTAGTATATCTCCCGGGACAGGGGTTGCGGATACGCAGTATTTT. Protein: CASSISPGTGVADTQYF. The whole variable domain, filled in from reference TRBV19 and TRBJ2-3, reads DGGITQSPKYLFRKEGQNVTLSCEQNLNHDAMYWYRQDPGQGLRLIYYSQIVNDFQKGDIAEGYSVSREKKESFPLTVTSAQKNPTAFYLCASSISPGTGVADTQYFGPGTRLTVL.

The rearrangement joins TRBV11-2 to TRBJ2-5; 11 nucleotides agree with TRBD2. Trimming removed 4 bases from V and 5 bases from J; junction bases left unmatched: 6. The germline gives CDR1 SGHAT, CDR2 FQNNGV. The CDR3 runs to 15 residues. The CDR3 loop reads CASSSRLAGSETQYF. For the CDR3, the DNA is TGTGCCAGCAGCTCCCGACTAGCGGGGTCGGAGACCCAGTACTTC.

The CDR3 DNA follows: TGTGCCAGCAGTGATCCCGGGACAGCACGAGAGACCCAGTACTTC. This codes for CASSDPGTARETQYF. The chain carries TRBV6-1 and TRBJ2-5; TRBD1 agrees at 7 bases. Germline loops: CDR1 MNHNS, CDR2 SASEGT. The CDR3 spans 15 residues. Germline trimming cut 3 bases from V and 4 bases from J; bases unmatched to any gene: 8.

The rearrangement uses TRBV9 and TRBJ1-1, with a weak D call TRBD1 (6 bases). This CDR3 region has 16 residues. The germline CDR1 and CDR2 sequences are SGDLS and YYNGEE. Trimming pared 0 bases from V and 0 bases from J, leaving 12 bases between. CDR3 sequence (DNA): TGTGCCAGCAGCGTAGACGGGACACACCTGAACACTGAAGCTTTCTTT. Translated, it gives CASSVDGTHLNTEAFF.